A selection of T cell receptor beta chains follows, all from one sample in a study of shared clonotypes between healthy human individuals. Sequencing used immunoSEQ multiplex PCR; TCRdb keeps in-frame clones, though not all of them. In the table there are around 2.3 million clones, approximately 94% of which are singletons. Sequencing was performed on naive CD4+ T cells sorted from blood. Receptors were obtained from a young man in good health. Both conserved end residues are part of each CDR3. Fields, in order: clone size, D gene, V gene, J gene, CDR3 DNA, CDR3 protein. The D gene is left open where the match is weak. For some rows the clone size is stated as once, few or many, or as a class when expanded; others skip it.

.	.	TRBV10-3	TRBJ1-2	TGTGCCATCAGTGATTTGAACTATGGCTACACCTTC	CAISDLNYGYTF
.	.	TRBV5-1	TRBJ2-1	TGCGCCAGCAACGGCCTCGGGGACTCCTACAATGAGCAGTTCTTC	CASNGLGDSYNEQFF
.	.	TRBV19	TRBJ1-5	TGTGCCAGTAGAGAACAGGGTGGCAATCAGCCCCAGCATTTT	CASREQGGNQPQHF
.	.	TRBV10-1	TRBJ2-3	TGCGCCAGCAGCGATAGCTGGGGGGATACGCAGTATTTT	CASSDSWGDTQYF
once	.	TRBV19	TRBJ2-6	TGTGCCAGTAAGCGGTATGGGGTAATTAACTCTGGGGCCAACGTCCTGACTTTC	CASKRYGVINSGANVLTF
.	TRBD2	TRBV10-3	TRBJ2-2	TGTGCCATCACTAGAGGACTAGCGGGGGACCGGGAGCTGTTTTTT	CAITRGLAGDRELFF
.	TRBD1	TRBV4-1	TRBJ2-2	TGCGCCAGCAGCCAAGAAGGGGGACAGGGGACCGGGGAGCTGTTTTTT	CASSQEGGQGTGELFF
.	.	TRBV18	TRBJ2-1	TGTGCCAGCTCACCTATAACAGAGTACAATGAGCAGTTCTTC	CASSPITEYNEQFF
.	TRBD2	TRBV7-9	TRBJ2-1	TGTGCCAGCAGCCTTTATTCTAGCGGAGCTGAGCAGTTCTTC	CASSLYSSGAEQFF
.	TRBD1	TRBV6-1	TRBJ1-1	TGTGCCAGCAGTGAAGTTTGGACAGGGAACACTGAAGCTTTCTTT	CASSEVWTGNTEAFF
.	.	TRBV5-1	TRBJ1-2	TGCGCCAGCAGCTTGGCCGGCAGGGAGGCCTATGGCTACACCTTC	CASSLAGREAYGYTF
.	TRBD1	TRBV4-2	TRBJ2-7	TGTGCCAGCAGCCAAGAAGGCGGGCAGGGGGTAGTGCTCTCCTACGAGCAGTACTTC	CASSQEGGQGVVLSYEQYF
.	.	TRBV15	TRBJ2-3	TGTGCCACCAGCAGAGCGGGTTCTAGCACAGATACGCAGTATTTT	CATSRAGSSTDTQYF
.	TRBD2	TRBV5-1	TRBJ2-1	TGCGCCAGCAACGGACTAGCGGGTGACAATGAGCAGTTCTTC	CASNGLAGDNEQFF
.	.	TRBV7-9	TRBJ2-3	TGTGCCAGCAGCGGCACCAGACCCACAGATACGCAGTATTTT	CASSGTRPTDTQYF
.	.	TRBV2	TRBJ1-5	TGTGCCAGCAGTGATCGGGACGGAGGAAATCAGCCCCAGCATTTT	CASSDRDGGNQPQHF
once	TRBD2	TRBV6-1	TRBJ2-7	TGTGCCACCCTGCGAGGCGGGGGTAACTACGAGCAGTACTTC	CATLRGGGNYEQYF
.	.	TRBV5-4	TRBJ2-2	TGTGCCAGCAGCCCAAGTACAGGGAAGCCCGGGGAGCTGTTTTTT	CASSPSTGKPGELFF
.	TRBD1	TRBV5-1	TRBJ1-1	TGCGCCAGCAGCTACCGGACAGGGGATGCCACTGAAGCTTTCTTT	CASSYRTGDATEAFF
once	.	TRBV18	TRBJ1-2	TGTGCCAGCTCCCCGGTTGGTGGGTCCGGCTACACCTTC	CASSPVGGSGYTF
.	TRBD1	TRBV19	TRBJ2-7	TGTGCCAGTAAGAGGGACAGGGATGTATACGAGCAGTACTTC	CASKRDRDVYEQYF
.	.	TRBV7-2	TRBJ2-1	TGTGCCAGCAGCTTAGTCCGGGTTTACAATGAGCAGTTCTTC	CASSLVRVYNEQFF
.	TRBD2	TRBV4-1	TRBJ2-1	TGCGCCAGCAGCCAAGACCGACTAGCGGGAGTCAATGAGCAGTTCTTC	CASSQDRLAGVNEQFF
.	TRBD1	TRBV2	TRBJ1-3	TGTGCCAGCAGGGGGACAGGGGAAGCGAACACCATATATTTT	CASRGTGEANTIYF
few	.	TRBV2	TRBJ2-3	TGTGCCAGCAGCCAGCCCCGGATGAGCACAGATACGCAGTATTTT	CASSQPRMSTDTQYF
.	TRBD1	TRBV19	TRBJ1-5	TGTGCCAGTGGGGTGCAGGGGGCGAGCAATCAGCCCCAGCATTTT	CASGVQGASNQPQHF
once	.	TRBV6-6	TRBJ1-6	TGTGCCAGCAGTTCGCCAGCGCGAGAAGCTTCACCCCTCCACTTT	CASSSPAREASPLHF
once	.	TRBV7-9	TRBJ2-1	TGTGCCAGCAGCTCCCCAGGGCGAGGATCCAATGAGCAGTTCTTC	CASSSPGRGSNEQFF
.	.	TRBV14	TRBJ1-2	TGTGCCAGCAGCCCTGGTCCAGTAGGTGGCTACACCTTC	CASSPGPVGGYTF
.	.	TRBV7-2	TRBJ1-2	TGTGCCAGCAGCTCCGAGCACAGGGAAACCCGTTCCTATGGCTACACCTTC	CASSSEHRETRSYGYTF
.	.	TRBV6-5	TRBJ2-7	TGTGCCAGCAGTTATGACGGCCAGCCCTACGAGCAGTACTTC	CASSYDGQPYEQYF
.	TRBD1	TRBV5-4	TRBJ1-5	TGTGCCAGCAGCTTGGGAGTTGACAGGGGTCAGCCCCAGCATTTT	CASSLGVDRGQPQHF
.	TRBD1	TRBV18	TRBJ2-7	TGTGCCAGCTCACCAACAACAGGGGGATACGAGCAGTACTTC	CASSPTTGGYEQYF
.	.	TRBV30	TRBJ2-6	TGTGCCTGGAGTGTACTTGGGAAAGCCTCTGGGGCCAACGTCCTGACTTTC	CAWSVLGKASGANVLTF
.	.	TRBV9	TRBJ2-7	TGTGCCAGCAGCCAGGGGACCTTGTCCGGCGAGCAGTACTTC	CASSQGTLSGEQYF
once	.	TRBV30	TRBJ1-2	TGTGCCTGGAGTCCCGGCGTTGGCTACACCTTC	CAWSPGVGYTF
.	.	TRBV5-1	TRBJ2-7	TGCGCCAGCAGCTTGTTGAAGGGAGAAGGCGAGCAGTACTTC	CASSLLKGEGEQYF
.	.	TRBV6-1	TRBJ1-1	TGTGCCAGCAGTAAGGGACGGCTGAACACTGAAGCTTTCTTT	CASSKGRLNTEAFF
.	.	TRBV6-1	TRBJ1-5	TGTGCCAGCAGTGATCCCCATAGCAATCAGCCCCAGCATTTT	CASSDPHSNQPQHF
once	TRBD2	TRBV10-1	TRBJ2-1	TGCGCCAGCAGTGATTCGGCTAGCGGGTACCATGAGCAGTTCTTC	CASSDSASGYHEQFF
.	.	TRBV6-6	TRBJ1-1	TGTGCCAGCAGTTCTTGGGGGCAGGAAGCTTTCTTT	CASSSWGQEAFF
.	.	TRBV7-2	TRBJ2-2	TGTGCCAGCAGCTTAAACAGTCTTAAAACCGGGGAGCTGTTTTTT	CASSLNSLKTGELFF
.	.	TRBV5-6	TRBJ1-1	TGTGCCAGCAGCTTGTTTTGGGACGGTGAAGCTTTCTTT	CASSLFWDGEAFF
once	.	TRBV18	TRBJ1-5	TGTGCCAGCTCACCACCCGTGGAGACGGCACCCAATCAGCCCCAGCATTTT	CASSPPVETAPNQPQHF
.	TRBD1	TRBV4-3	TRBJ1-1	TGCGCCAGCAGCCAAGGCTCAGGGGGCCTGAACACTGAAGCTTTCTTT	CASSQGSGGLNTEAFF
once	.	TRBV19	TRBJ1-5	TGTGCCAGTACCAGGACGAATAGCAATCAGCCCCAGCATTTT	CASTRTNSNQPQHF
.	.	TRBV30	TRBJ2-1	TGTGCCTGGCGACTAACAGGGGGGGGTTACAATGAGCAGTTCTTC	CAWRLTGGGYNEQFF
.	.	TRBV28	TRBJ1-2	TGTGCCAGCGGGGCATCAACTAACTATGGCTACACCTTC	CASGASTNYGYTF
.	TRBD1	TRBV30	TRBJ1-2	TGTGCCTGGGACGGGACAGGGTCGAGCTACACCTTC	CAWDGTGSSYTF
.	.	TRBV14	TRBJ2-7	TGTGCCAGCAGTCCGGACACTCGCTCCTACGAGCAGTACTTC	CASSPDTRSYEQYF
.	TRBD1	TRBV14	TRBJ1-4	TGTGCCAGCAGCTACGACAGGGGTGAAAAACTGTTTTTT	CASSYDRGEKLFF